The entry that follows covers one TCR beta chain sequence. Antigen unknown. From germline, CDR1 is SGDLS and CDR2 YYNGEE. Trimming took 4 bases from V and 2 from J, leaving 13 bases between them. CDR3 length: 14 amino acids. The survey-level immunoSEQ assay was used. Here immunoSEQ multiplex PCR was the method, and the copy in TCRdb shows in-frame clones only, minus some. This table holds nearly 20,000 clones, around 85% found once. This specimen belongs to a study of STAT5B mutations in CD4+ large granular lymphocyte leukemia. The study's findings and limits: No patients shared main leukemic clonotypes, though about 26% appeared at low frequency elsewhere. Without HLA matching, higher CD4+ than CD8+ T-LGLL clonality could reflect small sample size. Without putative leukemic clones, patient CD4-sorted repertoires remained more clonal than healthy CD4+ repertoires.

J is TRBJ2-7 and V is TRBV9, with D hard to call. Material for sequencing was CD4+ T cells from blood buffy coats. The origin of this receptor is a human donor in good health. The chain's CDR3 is CASSPETGTYEQYF. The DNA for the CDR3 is TGTGCCAGCAGCCCAGAGACGGGCACCTACGAGCAGTACTTC.